This passage covers 20 T cell receptor beta chains from one sample sequenced in a study of shared clonotypes between healthy human individuals. The assay was immunoSEQ multiplex PCR, and TCRdb's table has in-frame clones only and misses some. The sample holds over a million clones, roughly 96% seen once. Input material: naive CD4+ T cells sorted from blood. Specified subset: CD45RA+ positively selected. These receptors were obtained from a man aged 25 to 45 in good health.

The rearrangement uses TRBV2 and TRBJ2-5, with D tentatively TRBD2 (6 bases). V shed 3 bases and J shed 1 base, with 18 bases lying between them. This CDR3 comprises 17 residues. The germline CDR1 and CDR2 sequences are SNHLY and FYNNEI. In DNA form, the CDR3 reads TGTGCCAGCAGTGACTACTTGGTAGTCGGGGGCCAAGAGACCCAGTACTTC. Its protein is CASSDYLVVGGQETQYF.

V gene TRBV11-3 combines with J gene TRBJ2-1, with D perhaps TRBD1 or TRBD2 (5 bases each). Trimming stripped 5 bases from V and 8 bases from J, with 16 bases between. Germline assignment: CDR1 SGHNT and CDR2 YENEEA. This CDR3 contains 14 residues. The CDR3 here is CASSLGTNKDEQFF. The CDR3 DNA reads TGTGCCAGCAGCCTCGGGACCAATAAGGATGAGCAGTTCTTC.

The chain uses TRBV7-2 and TRBJ2-1; 12 bases are shared with TRBD2. Germline values: CDR1 SGHTA, CDR2 FQGNSA. With 4 bases clipped from V and 2 bases from J, the junction kept 6 bases outside the gene matches. The CDR3 runs to 17 residues. The CDR3, as DNA: TGTGCCAGCAGCTCGACTAGCGGGAGCCCGCCCTACAATGAGCAGTTCTTC. This sequence encodes CASSSTSGSPPYNEQFF.

CDR3 in amino acids: CASSVGVGVPYYEQYF. CDR3 nucleotide sequence: TGTGCCAGCAGCGTAGGTGTAGGGGTCCCTTACTACGAGCAGTACTTC. V and J are TRBV9 and TRBJ2-7; a weak D match, TRBD1 (5 bases). Trimming took off 0 bases at V and 3 bases at J, with 16 bases between the two ends. The CDR3 runs 16 residues. Germline CDR1 reads SGDLS; CDR2 reads YYNGEE.

V gene TRBV5-1 combines with J gene TRBJ2-7; TRBD2 matches at 7 bases. Germline-derived CDR1 and CDR2 are SGHRS and YFSETQ. The CDR3 contains 15 residues. V shed 5 bases, J shed 4 bases, and the junction held 12 bases outside the gene matches. The CDR3 sequence is CASSLTSLVRYEQYF. As DNA, the CDR3 is TGCGCCAGCAGTCTGACTAGCCTAGTTCGTTACGAGCAGTACTTC.

The chain is built from TRBV6-6 and TRBJ1-1; D not certain. The CDR3 has 14 residues. Per the germline V gene, CDR1 is MNHNY and CDR2 is SVGAGI (reference sequence). With 3 bases removed from V and 0 bases from J, the gap between germline ends came to 8 bases. CDR3 in amino acids: CASSYPGVNTEAFF. As DNA, the CDR3 is TGTGCCAGCAGTTATCCAGGAGTGAACACTGAAGCTTTCTTT.

V gene TRBV29-1 combines with J gene TRBJ2-3; 10 bases are a match to TRBD2. The CDR3 spans 17 residues. Germline V CDR1 and CDR2: SQVTM, ANQGSEA. V lost 4 bases and J lost 3; bases outside the gene matches: 13. The CDR3 bases are TGCAGCGTTGGCCCATTCAGCGGGAGGGATAGTACAGATACGCAGTATTTT. Protein: CSVGPFSGRDSTDTQYF.

To note about this clone: Its ends do not fully match the called genes, so a read error is possible. The J gene is TRBJ2-1, the V gene TRBV5-4; 13 positions agree with TRBD2. CDR3 size: 15 residues. CDR1 and CDR2 from the germline V gene are SGHNT and YYREEE (reference sequence). The CDR3 is CASSLTGTSGIREIF. The CDR3 DNA reads as TGTGCCAGCAGCCTCACCGGGACTAGCGGGATAAGGGAGATCTTC.

The chain links TRBV6-1 to TRBJ1-5, with TRBD1 identical over 10 bases. Germline trimming cut 4 bases from V and 6 bases from J; bases unmatched to any gene: 9. Looked up from germline, CDR1 is MNHNS and CDR2 is SASEGT. This CDR3 spans 16 amino acids. Written as DNA, the CDR3 is TGTGCCAGCAGTGGATATGCCGGGACAGGGGTTCAGCCCCAGCATTTT. Translation gives CASSGYAGTGVQPQHF.

V usage is TRBV5-4 and J usage is TRBJ1-2, with D perhaps TRBD1 (6 bases). V lost 4 bases and J lost 2, with 15 bases in between. Germline V gene data show CDR1 as SGHNT and CDR2 as YYREEE (reference sequence). This CDR3 region has 15 residues. The CDR3 protein is CASSLWTAKNYGYTF. In DNA form, the CDR3 reads TGTGCCAGCAGCCTCTGGACAGCGAAAAACTATGGCTACACCTTC.

This rearrangement joins TRBV5-4 to TRBJ2-5; D not resolved. The germline gives CDR1 SGHNT, CDR2 YYREEE (reference sequence). The CDR3 runs 14 residues. Trimming took 0 bases from V and 1 from J, leaving 7 bases between them. CDR3 residues: CASSLVASQETQYF. The CDR3 nucleotides read TGTGCCAGCAGCTTGGTGGCAAGCCAAGAGACCCAGTACTTC.

The chain carries TRBV29-1 and TRBJ2-2; 9 bases are a match to TRBD1. The CDR3 totals 17 residues. Looked up from germline, CDR1 is SQVTM and CDR2 is ANQGSEA. The V segment lost 4 bases and the J segment 4 bases; nucleotides outside the gene matches: 13. The CDR3 region is CSVVYYRDRVFTGELFF. As DNA, the CDR3 is TGCAGCGTTGTTTATTATAGGGACAGGGTTTTCACCGGGGAGCTGTTTTTT.

V and J are TRBV7-2 and TRBJ1-5; D is uncertain. Trimming took 3 bases from V and 10 from J, leaving 16 bases between them. The germline gives CDR1 SGHTA, CDR2 FQGNSA. The CDR3 is made up of 14 amino acids. CDR3 sequence: CASSFGAVGSPQHF. DNA for the CDR3: TGTGCCAGCAGCTTCGGCGCAGTAGGGTCTCCCCAGCATTTT.

The CDR3 protein is CASSITVLDQPQHF. In DNA form, the CDR3 reads TGTGCCAGTAGTATAACGGTGCTGGATCAGCCCCAGCATTTT. The V call is TRBV19, the J call TRBJ1-5; D is ambiguous. The germline V gene encodes CDR1 LNHDA and CDR2 SQIVND (reference sequence). The CDR3 runs 14 residues. V shed 2 bases and J shed 5 bases, with 10 bases lying between them.

With regard to this clone: At one of its ends the junction is not consistent with the germline gene, which may arise from a read error. The rearrangement joins TRBV7-7 to TRBJ2-1, with TRBD2 matching 8 bases. The CDR3 is 15 amino acids. Germline-derived CDR1 and CDR2 are SSHAT and FNYEAQ (reference sequence). CDR3 sequence reads: CASSKFLGLANEQFF. CDR3 DNA: TGTGCTAGCAGCAAGTTCCTCGGACTAGCTAATGAGCAGTTCTTC.

V usage is TRBV28 and J usage is TRBJ1-1, with 9 bases matching TRBD1. J gave up 1 base and V 5 bases, and 8 bases lay outside the gene matches. This CDR3 is built from 16 residues. Germline assignment: CDR1 MDHEN and CDR2 SYDVKM. The CDR3 DNA follows: TGTGCCAGCAGTAAGGGGACAGGGAGGTGGAACACTGAAGCTTTCTTT. Its protein product is CASSKGTGRWNTEAFF.

This chain joins TRBV27 and TRBJ2-1; 8 bases are shared with TRBD2. J gave up 0 bases and V 3 bases, and 7 bases lay outside the gene matches. The CDR3 runs 17 residues. Germline loops: CDR1 MNHEY, CDR2 SMNVEV (reference sequence). CDR3 sequence: CASSFDRLAGSYNEQFF. CDR3 DNA sequence: TGTGCCAGCAGTTTTGATCGGCTAGCGGGCTCCTACAATGAGCAGTTCTTC.

The V gene is TRBV6-7, the J gene TRBJ2-7; 7 bases are shared with TRBD2. TRBV6-7 is an ORF, and what it does is uncertain. J gave up 3 bases and V 0 bases, and 17 bases lay outside the gene matches. The CDR3 sequence is 19 residues long. CDR3 DNA sequence: TGTGCCAGCAGTTACTCTTCGGGGGGAATCTGGTTCCCCAACTACGAGCAGTACTTC. Its protein is CASSYSSGGIWFPNYEQYF.

The gene calls are TRBV15 and TRBJ2-1, with 7 nucleotides matching TRBD2. V shed 1 base, J shed 4 bases, and the junction held 10 bases outside the gene matches. CDR1 is LNHNV and CDR2 is YYDKDF in the germline V gene (reference sequence). The CDR3 loop spans 17 amino acids. For the CDR3, the DNA is TGTGCCACCAGCAGAGTAAGGGAGGGAGGGCCTTACAATGAGCAGTTCTTC. Amino acids: CATSRVREGGPYNEQFF.

V usage is TRBV10-1 and J usage is TRBJ2-3; D remains unclear. The CDR3 has 10 amino acids. V lost 7 bases, J lost 8 bases, and 7 bases lay in between. Germline CDR1 and CDR2: WNHNN and SYGVQD (reference sequence). The CDR3 spells CASNRFTQYF. Here the CDR3 DNA reads TGCGCCAGCAACAGATTTACGCAGTATTTT.